This record concerns one TCR beta chain sequence. Its target is unknown. CDR3 length: 16 amino acids. Germline V gene lookup returns CDR1 LNHNV and CDR2 YYDKDF (reference sequence). The germline V and J ends were trimmed by 0 bases and 2 bases, with 13 bases remaining between them. The protocol was immunoSEQ multiplex PCR, while the TCRdb copy is restricted to in-frame clones and leaves out a portion. The sample records more than 120,000 clones, 70% to 90% being singletons. This record belongs to a study of Ad26.COV2.S vaccination and SARS-CoV-2 variants. Points from the study as a whole: It was vaccine recipients, not placebo recipients, who had the higher spike-specific TCR breadth. The analyses of TCR breadth and depth may have understated the size of total T cell responses.

The chain is built from TRBV15 and TRBJ1-1; D perhaps matches TRBD1 (6 bases). The sequence was collected from a human donor who had recovered from COVID-19. The sample was peripheral blood, taken after recovery from COVID-19. Here the CDR3 reads CATSRDIGQINTEAFF. CDR3 in DNA: TGTGCCACCAGCAGAGATATTGGACAGATAAACACTGAAGCTTTCTTT.